The rows below give T cell receptor beta chains drawn from one sample of a study of shared clonotypes between healthy human individuals. TCRdb keeps only in-frame clones here, not all; method: immunoSEQ multiplex PCR. The sample shows a few million clones, roughly 93% of them seen only once. Sequenced material: naive CD8+ T cells from PBMCs. Receptors were obtained from a man aged 18 to 35 in good health. Some clones in this sample may be carry-over from other donors' samples. Each CDR3 is given with its conserved first and last residue. The D gene is left open where the match is weak. Only some rows state a clone size, as once, few, many or a class for expanded clones.

abundance	d_gene	v_gene	j_gene	CDR3nt	CDR3aa
-	-	TRBV7-3	TRBJ2-1	TGTGCCAGCAGCCCTCTTGGAGGAGGGGGCTCCTACAATGAGCAGTTCTTC	CASSPLGGGGSYNEQFF
-	TRBD1	TRBV27	TRBJ2-7	TGTGCCAGCAGTTTCCTAATCTTGGGGACAGGGTACCACGAGCAGTACTTC	CASSFLILGTGYHEQYF
-	TRBD2	TRBV4-1	TRBJ2-1	TGCGCCAGCAGTCGACTAGCGGCATACAATGAGCAGTTCTTC	CASSRLAAYNEQFF
-	-	TRBV6-5	TRBJ2-7	TGTGCCAGCAGTTACTCACCGGGCTCTCCCTACGAGCAGTACTTC	CASSYSPGSPYEQYF
-	-	TRBV25-1	TRBJ2-2	TGTGCCAGCAGTGAAGGGCAGGGTAACACCGGGGAGCTGTTTTTT	CASSEGQGNTGELFF
-	-	TRBV19	TRBJ2-7	TGTGCCAGTAGTATAGTCGCAGGGGACTACGAGCAGTACTTC	CASSIVAGDYEQYF
-	-	TRBV7-2	TRBJ1-1	TGTGCCAGCAGCTTAAGGGTCGGGGGGACTGAAGCTTTCTTT	CASSLRVGGTEAFF
once	-	TRBV19	TRBJ2-1	TGTGCCAGTAGTATGATGGGGGTTACCTACAATGAGCAGTTCTTC	CASSMMGVTYNEQFF
-	-	TRBV5-6	TRBJ1-4	TGTGCCAGCAGCATACGGACGGGGTTTGAAAAACTGTTTTTT	CASSIRTGFEKLFF
-	TRBD1	TRBV5-1	TRBJ1-5	TGCGCCAGCAGCTTGGAGGGGACAGGGTATCAGCCCCAGCATTTT	CASSLEGTGYQPQHF
-	TRBD2	TRBV30	TRBJ2-7	TGTGCCTGGAGAGTGAGGACTAGCTCCCCCAAATCGGGCTACGAGCAGTACTTC	CAWRVRTSSPKSGYEQYF
-	-	TRBV27	TRBJ2-1	TGTGCCACCACAGGGTACAATGAGCAGTTCTTC	CATTGYNEQFF
once	TRBD2	TRBV9	TRBJ2-3	TGTGCCAGCAGCCAGTCCCCGGGACTAGCGGGAGGGCACACAGATACGCAGTATTTT	CASSQSPGLAGGHTDTQYF
-	TRBD2	TRBV27	TRBJ2-1	TGTGCCAGCAGTTACCCCGGGACTAGCGGGATCCATGAGCAGTTCTTC	CASSYPGTSGIHEQFF